This T cell receptor (beta chain) is drawn from a study of Ad26.COV2.S vaccination and SARS-CoV-2 variants. Study-wide findings and caveats: People given the vaccine had a wider spike-specific TCR breadth than placebo recipients did.

This CDR3 has 17 amino acids. The V gene's germline CDR1 is SGHRS and CDR2 YFSETQ. The ends were cut back, 4 bases at V and 3 bases at J, with 23 bases in the middle. A remark on this clone: Its antigen is still unknown.

Indicated treatment: over 15 received Ad26.COV2.S at low or high dose, single or two shots; 5 received placebo; per-sample allocation not given. Day 63 after the first vaccine or placebo injection was the time point for sampling. The protocol was immunoSEQ multiplex PCR, while the TCRdb copy is restricted to in-frame clones and leaves out a portion. The table records about 480,000 clones, 87% of them present only once. Sequenced here: peripheral blood, sampled in a trial of Ad26.COV2.S vaccine versus placebo. The receptor's source is a person aged 18-60 years who received the Ad26.COV2.S COVID-19 vaccine or a placebo. The chain is built from TRBV5-1 and TRBJ2-7; D is perhaps TRBD2 (5 bases). The CDR3 bases are TGCGCCAGCAGCGCAGCCGAGTCCGGGGTGATGATCTACGAGCAGTACTTC. Encoded protein: CASSAAESGVMIYEQYF.